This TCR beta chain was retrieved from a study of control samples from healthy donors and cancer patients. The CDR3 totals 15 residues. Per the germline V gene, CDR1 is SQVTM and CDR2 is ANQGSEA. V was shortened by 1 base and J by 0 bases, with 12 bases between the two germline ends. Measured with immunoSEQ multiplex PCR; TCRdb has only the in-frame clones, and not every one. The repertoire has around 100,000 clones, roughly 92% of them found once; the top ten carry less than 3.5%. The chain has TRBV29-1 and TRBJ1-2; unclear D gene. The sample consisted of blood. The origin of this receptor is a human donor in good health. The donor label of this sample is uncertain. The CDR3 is CSVEGDLGANYGYTF. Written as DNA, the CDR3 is TGCAGCGTTGAAGGTGATTTAGGCGCTAACTATGGCTACACCTTC. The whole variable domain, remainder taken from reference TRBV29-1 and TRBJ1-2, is SAVISQKPSRDICQRGTSLTIQCQVDSQVTMMFWYRQQPGQSLTLIATANQGSEATYESGFVIDKFPISRPNLTFSTLTVSNMSPEDSSIYLCSVEGDLGANYGYTFGSGTRLTVV.